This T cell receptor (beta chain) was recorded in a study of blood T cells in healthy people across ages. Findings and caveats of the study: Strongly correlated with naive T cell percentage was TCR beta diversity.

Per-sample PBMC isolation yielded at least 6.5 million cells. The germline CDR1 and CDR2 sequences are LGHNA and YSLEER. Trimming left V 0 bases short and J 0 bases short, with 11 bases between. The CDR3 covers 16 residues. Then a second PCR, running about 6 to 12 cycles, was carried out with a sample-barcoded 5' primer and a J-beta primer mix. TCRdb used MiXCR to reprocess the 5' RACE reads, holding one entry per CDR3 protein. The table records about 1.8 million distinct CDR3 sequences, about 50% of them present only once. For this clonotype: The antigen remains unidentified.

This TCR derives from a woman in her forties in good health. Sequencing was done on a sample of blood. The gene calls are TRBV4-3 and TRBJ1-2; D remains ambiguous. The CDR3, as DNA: TGCGCCAGCAGCCAAGATTTCGGCGGTACTAACTATGGCTACACCTTC. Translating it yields CASSQDFGGTNYGYTF.